Reported below is one T cell receptor beta chain. No cognate antigen has been identified for it. No base qualities exist here, and no much larger clone lies one base off it. Taken from the germline V gene, the CDR1 and CDR2 loops are SGDLS and YYNGEE. V lost 2 bases and J lost 1 base, and the count of bases not matched to a germline gene is 4. The CDR3 goes from the cysteine to the phenylalanine over 18 residues. Of all the DNA, just the CDR3 is kept, 54 bases in frame from base 1. The donors were healthy, HIV-negative adults with no recently reported acute infections or vaccinations. Every donor was a Caucasian adult living in Nashville, Tennessee, USA. Magnetic negative selection was used to enrich CD4+ T cells, after which naive cells were positively selected on CD45RA and the negative fraction became the memory subset. Blood was collected by leukapheresis, and PBMCs were isolated by Ficoll-Histopaque density gradient centrifugation and then cryopreserved in liquid nitrogen vapor phase. Purity and quantity of every magnetically sorted T cell population were checked by analytical flow cytometry. Genomic DNA was isolated from every sorted fraction and measured by UV absorbance on a Nanodrop 2000c.

This specimen belongs to a study of shared clonotypes between healthy human individuals (dated by TCRdb to about 2020). Study-wide context: A couple of women and a few men aged 18 to 49 years were included in the cohort. Per donor, three plates each were used for CD4 naive and CD4 memory, two for CD8 naive, and one for CD8 memory. The study deeply sequenced blood TCR repertoires of five healthy adults to estimate repertoire size and the extent of clonotype sharing between individuals. To increase sequencing depth and limit assay-specific biases, different laboratories used diverse techniques to prepare libraries and sequence TCR repertoires. Leukapheresis yielded between about 0.94 and 9.5 billion PBMCs per donor. Here is what the overall study found, with its caveats: Based on pairwise subsampling, the degree of clonotype sharing among donors was expected to be affected by sequencing depth. Naive subsets generally had larger estimated clonotype richness than memory subsets did. Across a handful of donors, 5% to 6% of naive CD4, roughly 3.5% of naive CD8, about 2.3% of memory CD4, and roughly 0.41% of memory CD8 clonotypes were shared. Even with the large sequencing depth, rarefaction of the sorted-subset datasets indicated that sequencing was incomplete. Only blood was sampled, and tissue TCR repertoires likely differ from those in blood. Compared with non-shared clonotypes, clonotypes shared by all four sorted-subset donors had higher generation probabilities. Because the study included only a small number of donors, the genetic and exposure-history diversity represented was limited.

Using the deep immunoSEQ assay, multiplex PCR amplified TCR CDR3 regions from genomic DNA. For each cell subset, the extracted genomic DNA was distributed evenly across all wells of several immunoSEQ 96-well plates, and each plate served as one replicate. Each replicate PCR for sorted subsets received approximately 220 ng genomic DNA, equal to tens of thousands of T cell genomes. The purified libraries were quantified using a Qubit 3.0 fluorometer, sized with a Bioanalyzer 2100, and then quantified again using the KAPA Library Quantification kit. A separate single-read 150-cycle Illumina NextSeq 550 flow cell was used to sequence each immunoSEQ 96-well plate. The authors' pipeline ran thus. The immunoSEQ output contained only junctional sequences without quality scores, so filtering could not match that applied to full-length reads. To assign V/J genes and CDR3, sequences were annotated against IMGT germline references using PyIR, a Python wrapper for IgBLAST v1.9. Any read was removed if the V/J assignment was weak (E-value above 1e-6), the CDR3 was missing, or the read contained stop codons, out-of-frame junctions, or ambiguous translated residues. V3J clonotypes were defined by identical inferred V gene, J gene, and CDR3 amino acid sequence. Percentage overlap between repertoires was calculated by dividing the number of shared unique clonotypes by the size of the smaller repertoire. Three approaches were used to assess repertoire richness: RTK rarefaction, the Chao1 estimator, and Recon v2.1 estimates of unobserved clonotypes. Generation probabilities were computed with OLGA for all TCRbeta clonotypes obtained by the gDNA method from a few donors. TCRdb provides this immuneACCESS table in a form limited to in-frame rearrangements. Some clones are lacking; in checked studies, under half of them reflect an unresolved V gene, and why the rest are absent is not known. V, J and clone size are taken as reported in that table, and D and trimming were inferred from the DNA itself. In this sample the table shows about 2.3 million clones, 85% to 95% of which occur a single time. About 0.36% of the sample is held by the ten biggest clonotypes.

The sequence links TRBV9 to TRBJ2-6, and 12 junctional nucleotides match TRBD2. Material: naive CD4+ T cells from PBMCs. In the paper's terms, the cell subset or site label means: CD45RA+ positively selected. This clonotype originated in a young man in good health. Some clones in this sample may be carry-over from other donors' samples. The encoded CDR3 is CASSVGLAGSSGANVLTF. The DNA sequence follows: TGTGCCAGCAGCGTCGGACTAGCGGGAAGTTCTGGGGCCAACGTCCTGACTTTC. The full variable domain, with segments outside the CDR3 supplied by the reference TRBV9 and TRBJ2-6 proteins, appears as DSGVTQTPKHLITATGQRVTLRCSPRSGDLSVYWYQQSLDQGLQFLIQYYNGEERAKGNILERFSAQQFPDLHSELNLSSLELGDSALYFCASSVGLAGSSGANVLTFGAGSRLTVL.